These 12 T cell receptor beta chains share one sample of origin, sequenced in a study of CD8 T cells in ankylosing spondylitis. In TCRdb, the 5' RACE reads were re-called with MiXCR into one record per CDR3 protein. This table has under 200,000 distinct CDR3 sequences, approximately 10% appearing once. The sequenced sample consisted of blood, either unsorted or a sorted T cell fraction (not recorded which). The receptors originated from a male donor with ankylosing spondylitis or in good health (not recorded which).

The rearrangement uses TRBV5-1 and TRBJ2-3; D uncertain. Per the germline V gene, CDR1 is SGHRS and CDR2 is YFSETQ. Between the trimmed V and J ends, which lost 4 bases and 1 base, there was a span of 4 bases. The CDR3 covers 12 residues. The CDR3 nucleotides are TGCGCCAGCAGCCTACGCACAGATACGCAGTATTTT. Translating it yields CASSLRTDTQYF.

The rearrangement uses TRBV7-2 and TRBJ1-3, with a possible D match to TRBD1 (5 bases). The V gene lost 6 bases and the J gene lost 0 bases, with 15 bases spanning the gap. This CDR3 is built from 16 residues. Germline values: CDR1 SGHTA, CDR2 FQGNSA. The CDR3 is CASRRLGTVSGNTIYF. CDR3 nucleotide sequence: TGTGCCAGCAGACGCCTCGGGACGGTCTCTGGAAACACCATATATTTT.

There are many counts of this clonotype. This chain joins TRBV6-1 and TRBJ1-4, with unresolved D. Germline V gives CDR1 MNHNS, CDR2 SASEGT. This CDR3 spans 14 amino acids. V was pared by 8 bases and J by 0 bases, with 10 bases between. The CDR3 sequence is CASCRIATNEKLFF. The CDR3 DNA reads as TGTGCCAGCTGTAGAATTGCAACTAATGAAAAACTGTTTTTT.

J is TRBJ2-7 and V is TRBV3-1; 12 nucleotides match TRBD2. Germline V gene lookup returns CDR1 LGHDT and CDR2 YNNKEL (reference sequence). The CDR3 is 15 amino acids. The V and J ends lost 1 base and 3 bases, in that order; junction bases with no gene match: 1. The CDR3: CASSQGTSGIYEQYF. The DNA for the CDR3 is TGTGCCAGCAGCCAAGGGACTAGCGGGATCTACGAGCAGTACTTC.

This clonotype was found many times. The V and J genes are TRBV20-1 and TRBJ1-4, with unresolved D. CDR1 is DFQATT, CDR2 SNEGSKA, per germline (reference sequence). The CDR3 covers 13 residues. Trimming took off 3 bases at V and 8 bases at J, with 13 bases between the two ends. The CDR3 nucleotides are TGCAGTGCTAGTGAAGGGCGAAGGGAAAAACTGTTTTTT. As protein: CSASEGRREKLFF.

V gene TRBV20-1 combines with J gene TRBJ2-7, with D possibly matching TRBD1 (6 bases). Per the germline V gene, CDR1 is DFQATT and CDR2 is SNEGSKA (reference sequence). V was clipped by 1 base and J by 2 bases, with 27 bases between them. This CDR3 has 19 residues. The CDR3 DNA reads as TGCAGTGCTAGAGTTTTTCCCGAGGACAGACTACTTATTACCTACGAGCAGTACTTC. Amino acid sequence: CSARVFPEDRLLITYEQYF.

This clonotype was picked up many times. This chain connects TRBV11-3 to TRBJ1-1; D is ambiguous. Per germline, CDR1 SGHNT and CDR2 YENEEA. Trimming took off 2 bases at V and 0 bases at J, with 22 bases between the two ends. This CDR3 has 19 amino acids. The CDR3 loop is CASSLRFVSNLGVNTEAFF. Written as DNA, the CDR3 is TGTGCCAGCAGCTTAAGATTTGTAAGTAATCTGGGCGTGAACACTGAAGCTTTCTTT.

This clonotype was counted only a few times. The chain combines TRBV20-1 with TRBJ1-6; D gene ambiguous. The CDR3 runs 12 residues. Germline V gene sequence: CDR1 DFQATT, CDR2 SNEGSKA (reference sequence). V shed 6 bases and J shed 10 bases, with 13 bases lying between them. The CDR3 reads CSAREGGSPLHF. The CDR3 coding sequence is TGCAGTGCCCGGGAGGGAGGCTCACCCCTCCACTTT.

This clonotype was counted many times. The chain is built from TRBV9 and TRBJ2-2; D is ambiguous. This CDR3 spans 12 amino acids. The germline gives CDR1 SGDLS, CDR2 YYNGEE. With 3 bases removed from V and 1 base from J, the gap between germline ends came to 1 base. The CDR3 sequence: CASSGNTGELFF. The CDR3 bases are TGTGCCAGCAGCGGGAACACCGGGGAGCTGTTTTTT.

This clonotype was detected ten times or more. This chain links TRBV5-1 with TRBJ2-3, with D possibly being TRBD2 (6 bases). Germline CDR1 reads SGHRS; CDR2 reads YFSETQ. This CDR3 spans 14 amino acids. V was shortened by 7 bases and J by 0 bases, with 12 bases between the two germline ends. The DNA of the CDR3 is TGCGCCAGCGGACCCGGGACTAGCACAGATACGCAGTATTTT. This sequence encodes CASGPGTSTDTQYF. The variable domain in full, with the rest retrieved from reference TRBV5-1 and TRBJ2-3, is KAGVTQTPRYLIKTRGQQVTLSCSPISGHRSVSWYQQTPGQGLQFLFEYFSETQRNKGNFPGRFSGRQFSNSRSEMNVSTLELGDSALYLCASGPGTSTDTQYFGPGTRLTVL.

The V and J genes are TRBV7-9 and TRBJ2-7; D not certain. CDR3 length equals 12 residues. Germline loops: CDR1 SEHNR, CDR2 FQNEAQ (reference sequence). The V gene lost 1 base and the J gene lost 6 bases, with 7 bases spanning the gap. The CDR3 DNA sequence: TGTGCCAGCAGCTTAGGATCTTCCGAGCAGTACTTC. Translation: CASSLGSSEQYF.

The chain joins TRBV12-3 or TRBV12-4 to TRBJ2-3; 7 bases agree with TRBD1. This CDR3 spans 15 amino acids. The V segment lost 7 bases and the J segment 2 bases; nucleotides outside the gene matches: 9. The CDR3 region is CASKGAPPSTDTQYF. In DNA, the CDR3 is TGTGCCAGCAAGGGGGCCCCTCCTTCCACAGATACGCAGTATTTT.